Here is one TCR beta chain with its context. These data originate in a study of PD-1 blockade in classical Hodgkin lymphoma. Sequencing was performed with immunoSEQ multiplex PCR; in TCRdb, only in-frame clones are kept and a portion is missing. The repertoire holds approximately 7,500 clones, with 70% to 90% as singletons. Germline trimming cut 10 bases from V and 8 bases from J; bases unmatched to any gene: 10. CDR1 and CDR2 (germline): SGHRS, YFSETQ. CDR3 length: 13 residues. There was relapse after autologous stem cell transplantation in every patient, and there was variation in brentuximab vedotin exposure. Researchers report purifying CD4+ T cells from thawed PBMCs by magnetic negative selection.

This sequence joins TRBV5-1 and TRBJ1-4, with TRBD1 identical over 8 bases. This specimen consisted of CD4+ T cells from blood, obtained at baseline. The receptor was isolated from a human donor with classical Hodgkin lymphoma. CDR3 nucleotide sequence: TGCGCCGGAAGACAGGGGCCCGGGGAAAAACTGTTTTTT. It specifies CAGRQGPGEKLFF.